This is a list of T cell receptor beta chains from one sample in a study of beta chain features in type 1 diabetes. Some clones are missing from TCRdb's copy, which holds only in-frame ones; the method was immunoSEQ multiplex PCR. The sample includes around 150,000 clones, just over 8% of them seen just once. Sequenced sample: central memory CD4+ T cells from blood. These receptors were obtained from a woman aged 18-35 years with type 1 diabetes. CDR3s include the opening cysteine and the closing phenylalanine or tryptophan. D genes are given only for firm matches. Part of the rows lack a size; the others show once, few, many or a class for expanded clones.

size: .; V: TRBV19; D: .; J: TRBJ2-5; CDR3: CASSIGMQETQYF; DNA: TGTGCCAGTAGTATAGGTATGCAAGAGACCCAGTACTTC
size: few; V: TRBV28; D: TRBD2; J: TRBJ2-4; CDR3: CASSPSGLAKNIQYF; DNA: TGTGCCAGCAGCCCTAGCGGGTTAGCCAAAAACATTCAGTACTTC
size: .; V: TRBV28; D: .; J: TRBJ2-3; CDR3: CASNTGPDTQYF; DNA: TGTGCCAGCAACACAGGGCCAGATACGCAGTATTTT
size: many; V: TRBV18; D: .; J: TRBJ2-5; CDR3: CASSTGRRETQYF; DNA: TGTGCCAGCTCAACAGGGCGACGGGAGACCCAGTACTTC
size: .; V: TRBV27; D: TRBD1; J: TRBJ1-6; CDR3: CASSLRTGANSPLHF; DNA: TGTGCCAGCAGTTTACGGACAGGGGCCAATTCACCCCTCCACTTT
size: .; V: TRBV2; D: .; J: TRBJ2-7; CDR3: CASRLSRGSYSYEQYF; DNA: TGTGCCAGCAGGCTTAGTAGGGGGTCCTATTCCTACGAGCAGTACTTC
size: few; V: TRBV30; D: .; J: TRBJ2-2; CDR3: CAWTGYTGELFF; DNA: TGTGCCTGGACGGGTTACACCGGGGAGCTGTTTTTT
size: .; V: TRBV5-1; D: TRBD2; J: TRBJ2-7; CDR3: CASSPGTSTREQYF; DNA: TGCGCCAGCAGCCCCGGGACTAGTACTAGGGAGCAGTACTTC
size: few; V: TRBV5-1; D: TRBD1; J: TRBJ2-7; CDR3: CASSPGTAPRYEQYF; DNA: TGCGCCAGCAGCCCCGGGACAGCTCCCCGCTACGAGCAGTACTTC
size: .; V: TRBV19; D: TRBD1; J: TRBJ2-1; CDR3: CASSIRFGQGRDEQFF; DNA: TGTGCCAGTAGTATTCGATTTGGACAGGGGAGGGATGAGCAGTTCTTC
size: few; V: TRBV5-4; D: TRBD1; J: TRBJ2-7; CDR3: CASSLQTGAEQYF; DNA: TGTGCCAGCAGCCTACAGACAGGGGCTGAGCAGTACTTC